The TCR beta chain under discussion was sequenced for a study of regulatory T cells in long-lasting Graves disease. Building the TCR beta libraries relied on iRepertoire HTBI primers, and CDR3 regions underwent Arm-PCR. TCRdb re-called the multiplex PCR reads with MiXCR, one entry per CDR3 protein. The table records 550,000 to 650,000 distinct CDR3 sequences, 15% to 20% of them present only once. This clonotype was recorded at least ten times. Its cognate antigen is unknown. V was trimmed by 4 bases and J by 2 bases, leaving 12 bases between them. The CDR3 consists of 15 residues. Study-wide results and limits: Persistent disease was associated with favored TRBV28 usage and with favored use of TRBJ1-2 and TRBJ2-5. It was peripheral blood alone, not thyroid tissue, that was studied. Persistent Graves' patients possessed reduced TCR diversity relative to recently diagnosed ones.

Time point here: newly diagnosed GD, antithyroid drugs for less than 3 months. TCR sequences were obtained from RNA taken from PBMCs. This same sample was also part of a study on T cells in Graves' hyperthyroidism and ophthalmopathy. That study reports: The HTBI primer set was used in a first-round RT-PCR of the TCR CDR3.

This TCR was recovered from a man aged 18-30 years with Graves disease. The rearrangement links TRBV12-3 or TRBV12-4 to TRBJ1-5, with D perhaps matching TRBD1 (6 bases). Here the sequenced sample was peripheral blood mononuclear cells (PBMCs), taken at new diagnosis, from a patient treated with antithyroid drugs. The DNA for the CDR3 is TGTGCCAGCAGTTCAGGGGAGGGTCGCAATCAGCCCCAGCATTTT. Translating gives CASSSGEGRNQPQHF.